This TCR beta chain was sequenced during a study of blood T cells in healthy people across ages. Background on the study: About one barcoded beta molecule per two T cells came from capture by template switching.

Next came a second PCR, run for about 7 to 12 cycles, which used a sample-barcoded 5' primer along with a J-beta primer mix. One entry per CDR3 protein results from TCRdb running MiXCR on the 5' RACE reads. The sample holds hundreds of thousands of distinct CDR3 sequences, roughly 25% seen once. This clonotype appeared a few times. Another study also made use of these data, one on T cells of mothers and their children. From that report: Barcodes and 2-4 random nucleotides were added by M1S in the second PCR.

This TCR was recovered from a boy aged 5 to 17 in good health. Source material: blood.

The CDR3 loop is CATTGDPGNTIYF. As DNA, the CDR3 is TGTGCCACGACAGGGGATCCTGGAAACACCATATATTTT. The J gene is TRBJ1-3, the V gene TRBV10-3, with 8 bases aligning to TRBD1. The CDR3 is 13 residues long. CDR1 ENHRY and CDR2 SYGVKD come from the germline V gene. V shed 10 bases, J shed 2 bases, and the junction held 4 bases outside the gene matches.